Listed below are T cell receptor beta chains from one sample, sequenced in a study of shared clonotypes between healthy human individuals. The data were produced by immunoSEQ multiplex PCR, yet TCRdb's version contains in-frame clones alone and is incomplete. The sample has more than 550,000 clones; about 91% are singletons. Sequencing input: naive CD8+ T cells sorted from blood. Receptors originate from a man aged 25 to 45 in good health. Each CDR3 is given with its conserved first and last residue. Fields, in order: J gene, D gene, V gene, clone size, CDR3 DNA, CDR3 protein. A D gene is named only where the DNA matches it firmly. The listing skips clone size in some rows; elsewhere it reads once, few, many or a size class.

j_call: TRBJ2-7
d_call: -
v_call: TRBV2
clone_size: -
cdr3_nt: TGTGCCAGCAGTGACACCAATACCTACGAGCAGTACTTC
cdr3_aa: CASSDTNTYEQYF

j_call: TRBJ2-7
d_call: -
v_call: TRBV27
clone_size: -
cdr3_nt: TGTGCCAGCAGTTTAGATGCAGGGAGGACCTACGAGCAGTACTTC
cdr3_aa: CASSLDAGRTYEQYF

j_call: TRBJ2-1
d_call: TRBD2
v_call: TRBV7-3
clone_size: -
cdr3_nt: TGTGCCAGCAGCTTAATAGGAGCGGGGAATAACAATGAGCAGTTCTTC
cdr3_aa: CASSLIGAGNNNEQFF

j_call: TRBJ1-4
d_call: -
v_call: TRBV13
clone_size: -
cdr3_nt: TGTGCCAGCAGCTTATCTCACGTCGGCCAGATTAATGAAAAACTGTTTTTT
cdr3_aa: CASSLSHVGQINEKLFF

j_call: TRBJ2-1
d_call: -
v_call: TRBV4-1
clone_size: -
cdr3_nt: TGCGCCAGCAGCCAAGGGGCTCCGGGACATTTATCCTACAATGAGCAGTTCTTC
cdr3_aa: CASSQGAPGHLSYNEQFF

j_call: TRBJ2-7
d_call: -
v_call: TRBV29-1
clone_size: -
cdr3_nt: TGCAGCGTTGAACTCCCGGGTTCCCCTTTTTACGAGCAGTACTTC
cdr3_aa: CSVELPGSPFYEQYF

j_call: TRBJ1-1
d_call: -
v_call: TRBV10-3
clone_size: -
cdr3_nt: TGTGCCATCAGTGATTACAGGGACGGCACTGAAGCTTTCTTT
cdr3_aa: CAISDYRDGTEAFF

j_call: TRBJ2-7
d_call: -
v_call: TRBV10-3
clone_size: -
cdr3_nt: TGTGCCATCAGTGAAACAGGTATCTCCTACGAGCAGTACTTC
cdr3_aa: CAISETGISYEQYF

j_call: TRBJ2-7
d_call: -
v_call: TRBV4-1
clone_size: few
cdr3_nt: TGCGCCAGCAGCCCACGTGGTAGGTCCATCGAGCAGTACTTC
cdr3_aa: CASSPRGRSIEQYF

j_call: TRBJ2-7
d_call: TRBD1
v_call: TRBV9
clone_size: -
cdr3_nt: TGTGCCAGCAGCCCCGCCGGGACAGGGGGTTACGAGCAGTACTTC
cdr3_aa: CASSPAGTGGYEQYF

j_call: TRBJ2-1
d_call: -
v_call: TRBV7-9
clone_size: few
cdr3_nt: TGTGCCAGCAGCTCTCATTTGAGCTCCTACAATGAGCAGTTCTTC
cdr3_aa: CASSSHLSSYNEQFF

j_call: TRBJ2-1
d_call: TRBD1
v_call: TRBV7-7
clone_size: -
cdr3_nt: TGTGCCAGCAGCCTGGACAGGGGTGCCTACAATGAGCAGTTCTTC
cdr3_aa: CASSLDRGAYNEQFF

j_call: TRBJ2-5
d_call: TRBD1
v_call: TRBV6-1
clone_size: -
cdr3_nt: TGTGCCAGCCTCACAAGGACAGGGGCGAAAGAGACCCAGTACTTC
cdr3_aa: CASLTRTGAKETQYF

j_call: TRBJ2-1
d_call: TRBD2
v_call: TRBV11-2
clone_size: -
cdr3_nt: TGTGCCAGCAAACCTACTAGCGGGTATAGTTACAATGAGCAGTTCTTC
cdr3_aa: CASKPTSGYSYNEQFF

j_call: TRBJ2-7
d_call: TRBD1
v_call: TRBV27
clone_size: -
cdr3_nt: TGTGCCAGCAGTGCACAGGGGATTAGGCGCGAGCAGTACTTC
cdr3_aa: CASSAQGIRREQYF

j_call: TRBJ2-1
d_call: -
v_call: TRBV7-8
clone_size: -
cdr3_nt: TGTGCCAGCAGCTTATCCCCCGGTGGGGGACCCATGTTGGAGCAGTTCTTC
cdr3_aa: CASSLSPGGGPMLEQFF

j_call: TRBJ2-7
d_call: TRBD1
v_call: TRBV7-9
clone_size: -
cdr3_nt: TGTGCCAGCAGCTCGTCGTCGGGACAGGGAATATACGAGCAGTACTTC
cdr3_aa: CASSSSSGQGIYEQYF

j_call: TRBJ2-7
d_call: TRBD1
v_call: TRBV18
clone_size: -
cdr3_nt: TGTGCCAGCTCACCAACGCCGGGACAGGAAAAATACGAGCAGTACTTC
cdr3_aa: CASSPTPGQEKYEQYF

j_call: TRBJ2-1
d_call: TRBD2
v_call: TRBV29-1
clone_size: -
cdr3_nt: TGCAGCGTTGAGGGACTAGCGGGAGAGAATGAGCAGTTCTTC
cdr3_aa: CSVEGLAGENEQFF

j_call: TRBJ1-4
d_call: -
v_call: TRBV21-1
clone_size: -
cdr3_nt: TGTGCCAGCAGCAAAAGGGGTTGGGAAAAACTGTTTTTT
cdr3_aa: CASSKRGWEKLFF

j_call: TRBJ2-7
d_call: -
v_call: TRBV28
clone_size: once
cdr3_nt: TGTGCCAGCCAGGCCAGGATAAACGACGAGCAGTACTTC
cdr3_aa: CASQARINDEQYF

j_call: TRBJ2-7
d_call: -
v_call: TRBV28
clone_size: many
cdr3_nt: TGTGCCAGCAGTTTAGTGGACTACGAGCAGTACTTC
cdr3_aa: CASSLVDYEQYF

j_call: TRBJ2-7
d_call: -
v_call: TRBV27
clone_size: -
cdr3_nt: TGTGCCAGTATGGGGATCAGGGAATTCGGCGAGCAGTACTTC
cdr3_aa: CASMGIREFGEQYF

j_call: TRBJ2-1
d_call: -
v_call: TRBV5-1
clone_size: few
cdr3_nt: TGCGCCAGCAGCGACCAGGGGGGGCCCCCGGGGGGCGATGAGCAGTTCTTC
cdr3_aa: CASSDQGGPPGGDEQFF

j_call: TRBJ2-7
d_call: -
v_call: TRBV7-7
clone_size: -
cdr3_nt: TGTGCCAGCAGTGAAAGCCCCCTCTACGAGCAGTACTTC
cdr3_aa: CASSESPLYEQYF

j_call: TRBJ1-1
d_call: -
v_call: TRBV5-4
clone_size: -
cdr3_nt: TGTGCCAGCAGCCGACTTATGAACACTGAAGCTTTCTTT
cdr3_aa: CASSRLMNTEAFF

j_call: TRBJ2-3
d_call: TRBD2
v_call: TRBV7-8
clone_size: -
cdr3_nt: TGTGCCAGCAGCTCGTATGGGACTAGCGGGATTGATACGCAGTATTTT
cdr3_aa: CASSSYGTSGIDTQYF

j_call: TRBJ1-2
d_call: -
v_call: TRBV9
clone_size: -
cdr3_nt: TGTGCCAGCAGCATTACTCCAAGTCCATTGACTCATAACTATGGCTACACCTTC
cdr3_aa: CASSITPSPLTHNYGYTF

j_call: TRBJ2-4
d_call: -
v_call: TRBV4-3
clone_size: -
cdr3_nt: TGCGCCAGCAGCCAAGATCATAGGACGGCCAAAAACATTCAGTACTTC
cdr3_aa: CASSQDHRTAKNIQYF

j_call: TRBJ2-7
d_call: TRBD1
v_call: TRBV29-1
clone_size: -
cdr3_nt: TGCAGCGTCAATAACCCCCAGAGAGGACAGGGAACCTACGAGCAGTACTTC
cdr3_aa: CSVNNPQRGQGTYEQYF

j_call: TRBJ2-7
d_call: -
v_call: TRBV11-2
clone_size: -
cdr3_nt: TGTGCCAGCAGCTCGTATAGGTCAAGCTCCTACGAGCAGTACTTC
cdr3_aa: CASSSYRSSSYEQYF

j_call: TRBJ2-5
d_call: TRBD2
v_call: TRBV5-5
clone_size: -
cdr3_nt: TGTGCCAGCAGCTTGAGGGTTAGCGGGAGCGAGGAGACCCAGTACTTC
cdr3_aa: CASSLRVSGSEETQYF

j_call: TRBJ2-7
d_call: TRBD1
v_call: TRBV30
clone_size: -
cdr3_nt: TGTGCCTGGAGTCACCTGACAGGGGGGTACGAGCAGTACTTC
cdr3_aa: CAWSHLTGGYEQYF

j_call: TRBJ2-2
d_call: TRBD2
v_call: TRBV27
clone_size: -
cdr3_nt: TGTGCCAGCAGTTACGGTGGGAGGGGCACCGGGGAGCTGTTTTTT
cdr3_aa: CASSYGGRGTGELFF

j_call: TRBJ2-3
d_call: TRBD2
v_call: TRBV13
clone_size: -
cdr3_nt: TGTGCCAGCAGCTTATATCTAGCGGGAGATACGCAGTATTTT
cdr3_aa: CASSLYLAGDTQYF

j_call: TRBJ2-7
d_call: TRBD2
v_call: TRBV27
clone_size: -
cdr3_nt: TGTGCCAGCAGTTTTGGACTAGCGGGAGGTTACGAGCAGTACTTC
cdr3_aa: CASSFGLAGGYEQYF

j_call: TRBJ2-5
d_call: TRBD2
v_call: TRBV28
clone_size: -
cdr3_nt: TGTGCCAGCAGTTCCCCTACCCTAATAGCGGGAGTAGAGACCCAGTACTTC
cdr3_aa: CASSSPTLIAGVETQYF

j_call: TRBJ1-2
d_call: -
v_call: TRBV11-3
clone_size: -
cdr3_nt: TGTGCCAGCAGCCCCGTTAACTATGGCTACACCTTC
cdr3_aa: CASSPVNYGYTF

j_call: TRBJ2-7
d_call: TRBD2
v_call: TRBV9
clone_size: -
cdr3_nt: TGTGCCAGCAGCAGGACTAGCGGGAGAAACGAGCAGTACTTC
cdr3_aa: CASSRTSGRNEQYF

j_call: TRBJ2-3
d_call: TRBD1
v_call: TRBV7-9
clone_size: -
cdr3_nt: TGTGCCAGCAGACATGACAGGGGAAGCACAGATACGCAGTATTTT
cdr3_aa: CASRHDRGSTDTQYF

j_call: TRBJ2-7
d_call: -
v_call: TRBV11-1
clone_size: -
cdr3_nt: TGTGCCAGCAGCTCCCGGGGCAACTACGAGCAGTACTTC
cdr3_aa: CASSSRGNYEQYF

j_call: TRBJ2-1
d_call: TRBD2
v_call: TRBV5-6
clone_size: -
cdr3_nt: TGTGCCAGCAGCTTGACTAGCGGTGAGCAGTTCTTC
cdr3_aa: CASSLTSGEQFF

j_call: TRBJ1-5
d_call: -
v_call: TRBV6-5
clone_size: -
cdr3_nt: TGTGCCAGCAGTTCCAATCTTAATCAGCCCCAGCATTTT
cdr3_aa: CASSSNLNQPQHF

j_call: TRBJ2-2
d_call: TRBD1
v_call: TRBV27
clone_size: -
cdr3_nt: TGTGCCAGCAGAGGAGTGGTTGGACAGGCAGGTTTGAACACCGGGGAGCTGTTTTTT
cdr3_aa: CASRGVVGQAGLNTGELFF

j_call: TRBJ1-4
d_call: -
v_call: TRBV7-3
clone_size: -
cdr3_nt: TGTGCCAGCGGCTTTGAAAAACTGTTTTTT
cdr3_aa: CASGFEKLFF

j_call: TRBJ2-1
d_call: TRBD2
v_call: TRBV2
clone_size: -
cdr3_nt: TGTGCCAGCAGGACTAGCGCCGGCAGCTCCTACAATGAGCAGTTCTTC
cdr3_aa: CASRTSAGSSYNEQFF

j_call: TRBJ2-1
d_call: TRBD2
v_call: TRBV7-9
clone_size: -
cdr3_nt: TGTGCCAGCAGCCCCGGGACTAGCGTTACACACTACAATGAGCAGTTCTTC
cdr3_aa: CASSPGTSVTHYNEQFF

j_call: TRBJ2-2
d_call: TRBD2
v_call: TRBV29-1
clone_size: -
cdr3_nt: TGCAGCGTTGAAGGTACTAGCGGGAGGGCGACCGGGGAGCTGTTTTTT
cdr3_aa: CSVEGTSGRATGELFF

j_call: TRBJ2-1
d_call: TRBD2
v_call: TRBV29-1
clone_size: -
cdr3_nt: TGCAGCGTTGAAGAGGTCCTCGCGGGGGGGAATGAGCAGTTCTTC
cdr3_aa: CSVEEVLAGGNEQFF

j_call: TRBJ1-2
d_call: -
v_call: TRBV7-2
clone_size: -
cdr3_nt: TGTGCCAGCAGCTTAGGCGGTCTAGTTGGCTACACCTTC
cdr3_aa: CASSLGGLVGYTF

j_call: TRBJ2-1
d_call: -
v_call: TRBV13
clone_size: -
cdr3_nt: TGTGCCAGCAGCTTAGGGCCCCCAGGGCGGAATGAGCAGTTCTTC
cdr3_aa: CASSLGPPGRNEQFF

j_call: TRBJ2-1
d_call: TRBD2
v_call: TRBV10-3
clone_size: -
cdr3_nt: TGTGCCATCAGTGATCCAATTTTCGGGGGGGGTCACAATGAGCAGTTCTTC
cdr3_aa: CAISDPIFGGGHNEQFF

j_call: TRBJ2-7
d_call: -
v_call: TRBV7-9
clone_size: -
cdr3_nt: TGTGCCAGCAGCTTAGTACAGGGTGGGTACAGGTACGAGCAGTACTTC
cdr3_aa: CASSLVQGGYRYEQYF

j_call: TRBJ1-6
d_call: -
v_call: TRBV11-2
clone_size: -
cdr3_nt: TGTGCCAGCAGCTCAGGGGCCAGCTCCTATAATTCACCCCTCCACTTT
cdr3_aa: CASSSGASSYNSPLHF